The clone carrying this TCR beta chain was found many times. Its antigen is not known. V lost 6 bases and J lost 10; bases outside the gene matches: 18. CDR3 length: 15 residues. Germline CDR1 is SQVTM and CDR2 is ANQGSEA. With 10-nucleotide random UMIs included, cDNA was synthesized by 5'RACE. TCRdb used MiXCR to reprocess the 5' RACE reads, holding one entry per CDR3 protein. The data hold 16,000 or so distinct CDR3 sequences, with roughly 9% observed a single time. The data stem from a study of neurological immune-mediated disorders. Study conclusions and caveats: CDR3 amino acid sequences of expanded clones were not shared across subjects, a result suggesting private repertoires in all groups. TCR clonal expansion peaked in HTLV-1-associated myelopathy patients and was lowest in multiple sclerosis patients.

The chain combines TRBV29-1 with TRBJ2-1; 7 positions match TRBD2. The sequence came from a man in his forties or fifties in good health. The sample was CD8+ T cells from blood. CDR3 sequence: CSVAFRDYLPGEQFF. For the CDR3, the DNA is TGCAGCGTCGCTTTCCGGGACTACCTGCCTGGAGAGCAGTTCTTC.